These T cell receptor beta chains were read from a single sample in a study of graft-versus-host responses after intestinal transplantation. These receptors lack a known antigen. The data were produced by immunoSEQ multiplex PCR, yet TCRdb's version contains in-frame clones alone and is incomplete. The sample includes around 89,000 clones, 80% to 95% of them seen just once. Sequenced material: unstimulated CD8+ T cells sorted from spleen or lymph node cells, taken before transplant. These receptor sequences come from a human donor who was the organ donor for an intestinal transplant. The CDR3 runs from the conserved cysteine through the conserved F or W. D genes are given only for firm matches. The size field is filled for only some rows; it gives once, few, many or a size class.

size: NA; J: TRBJ2-7; D: TRBD1; V: TRBV2; DNA: TGTGCCAGCCCCAGGGGGCAAGAGCAGTACTTC; CDR3: CASPRGQEQYF
size: NA; J: TRBJ1-1; D: NA; V: TRBV19; DNA: TGTGCCAGTAGTAGTTGGACGCGGGGGGACACTGAAGCTTTCTTT; CDR3: CASSSWTRGDTEAFF
size: NA; J: TRBJ2-1; D: NA; V: TRBV29-1; DNA: TGCAGCGTTGACGGGACACTATACAATGAGCAGTTCTTC; CDR3: CSVDGTLYNEQFF
size: NA; J: TRBJ2-7; D: TRBD2; V: TRBV4-3; DNA: TGCGCCAGCAGCCAAGGGACTAGCGGGGGCTACGAGCAGTACTTC; CDR3: CASSQGTSGGYEQYF
size: NA; J: TRBJ2-2; D: TRBD1; V: TRBV11-3; DNA: TGTGCCAGCAGCTCTCCGGGACAGCATCCCACCGGGGAGCTGTTTTTT; CDR3: CASSSPGQHPTGELFF
size: NA; J: TRBJ2-7; D: TRBD1; V: TRBV28; DNA: TGTGCCAGCAGTGGGTCAGGGGGCTACGAGCAGTACTTC; CDR3: CASSGSGGYEQYF
size: NA; J: TRBJ1-3; D: NA; V: TRBV30; DNA: TGTGCCTGGAGTGGGACAACCGGAAACACCATATATTTT; CDR3: CAWSGTTGNTIYF
size: NA; J: TRBJ1-3; D: TRBD1; V: TRBV28; DNA: TGTGCCAGCAGTTCAACAGGGGCTGGAAACACCATATATTTT; CDR3: CASSSTGAGNTIYF
size: NA; J: TRBJ2-1; D: NA; V: TRBV4-1; DNA: TGCGCCAGCAGCCAAGATAATTCCCGGGAAGGCGGTGAGCAGTTCTTC; CDR3: CASSQDNSREGGEQFF
size: NA; J: TRBJ2-3; D: NA; V: TRBV7-9; DNA: TGTGCCAGCAGCTTAGTTGAGGGTACGCAGTATTTT; CDR3: CASSLVEGTQYF
size: NA; J: TRBJ2-3; D: NA; V: TRBV4-3; DNA: TGCGCCAGCAGCCAAGGGAAGGGGGCAGATACGCAGTATTTT; CDR3: CASSQGKGADTQYF
size: NA; J: TRBJ1-1; D: NA; V: TRBV5-1; DNA: TGCGCCAGCAGCTTGGGGTGGGGGCGAGTTGCTTTCTTT; CDR3: CASSLGWGRVAFF
size: NA; J: TRBJ1-1; D: TRBD1; V: TRBV30; DNA: TGTGCCGGACAGGGGATTAACACTGAAGCTTTCTTT; CDR3: CAGQGINTEAFF
size: NA; J: TRBJ2-7; D: NA; V: TRBV7-2; DNA: TGTGCCAGCAGCTTAGTAGGGTGGGGGCAGAGCTCCTACGAGCAGTACTTC; CDR3: CASSLVGWGQSSYEQYF
size: once; J: TRBJ1-5; D: TRBD1; V: TRBV5-1; DNA: TGCGCCAGCAGCGAGACAGGGGGCAATCAGCCCCAGCATTTT; CDR3: CASSETGGNQPQHF
size: NA; J: TRBJ1-1; D: NA; V: TRBV15; DNA: TGTGCCACCAGCAGAGTGACAGGGAACACTGAAGCTTTCTTT; CDR3: CATSRVTGNTEAFF
size: NA; J: TRBJ2-7; D: TRBD1; V: TRBV2; DNA: TGTGCCAGCATTAAGCAGGGGGCCCCCTACGAGCAGTACTTC; CDR3: CASIKQGAPYEQYF
size: few; J: TRBJ1-5; D: TRBD1; V: TRBV7-9; DNA: TGTGCCAGCAGCTGGACAGGGGAGTTAAATCAGCCCCAGCATTTT; CDR3: CASSWTGELNQPQHF